These T cell receptor beta chains were read from a single sample in a study of long-term antiretroviral therapy in people with HIV. Generated by immunoSEQ multiplex PCR, the TCRdb table keeps only in-frame clones and is missing some. The data show roughly 18,000 clones, 91% seen once. The starting material was unsorted PBMCs, obtained 3 years after starting antiretroviral therapy. These receptor sequences come from a man aged 50-59 years with HIV. Both conserved end residues are part of each CDR3. D genes are given only for firm matches. Only part of the rows carry a size: once, few, many, or a class if the clone is expanded.

TRBJ1-2 TRBV19 - - CASSLEETVYGYTF TGTGCCAGTAGTCTGGAGGAGACAGTCTATGGCTACACCTTC
TRBJ1-1 TRBV7-9 - TRBD1 CASSSRDRGEAFF TGTGCCAGCAGCTCCCGGGACAGGGGTGAAGCTTTCTTT
TRBJ1-4 TRBV4-3 - TRBD1 CASSQDYRGQEKLFF TGCGCCAGCAGCCAAGATTATAGGGGGCAAGAAAAACTGTTTTTT
TRBJ2-1 TRBV6-5 - TRBD2 CASSQTGGANEQFF TGTGCCAGCAGTCAGACGGGGGGGGCCAATGAGCAGTTCTTC
TRBJ1-1 TRBV5-1 - - CASSLAQGNTEAFF TGCGCCAGCAGCTTGGCCCAAGGGAACACTGAAGCTTTCTTT
TRBJ2-4 TRBV25-1 - TRBD1 CASSEPGRGMFKNIQYF TGTGCCAGCAGTGAACCGGGCAGGGGGATGTTCAAAAACATTCAGTACTTC
TRBJ2-7 TRBV29-1 - TRBD1 CSVYDRVHEQYF TGCAGCGTTTATGACAGGGTGCATGAGCAGTACTTC
TRBJ2-1 TRBV9 - TRBD1 CASSEGQGLGEQFF TGTGCCAGCAGCGAGGGACAGGGTTTGGGTGAGCAGTTCTTC
TRBJ2-5 TRBV15 - TRBD2 CATSRDKTGGLKETQYF TGTGCCACCAGCAGAGATAAGACGGGGGGGTTAAAAGAGACCCAGTACTTC
TRBJ1-3 TRBV6-5 - - CASSYGQEGGSTIYF TGTGCCAGCAGTTACGGGCAGGAAGGGGGAAGCACCATATATTTT
TRBJ2-7 TRBV4-1 - - CASSQDISGTYEQYF TGCGCCAGCAGCCAAGATATTAGCGGTACCTACGAGCAGTACTTC
TRBJ2-7 TRBV5-8 - - CASSFRDRQHEQYF TGTGCCAGCAGCTTCAGAGACAGGCAGCACGAGCAGTACTTC
TRBJ1-1 TRBV5-6 - - CASSKGGTEAFF TGTGCCAGCAGCAAAGGGGGCACTGAAGCTTTCTTT
TRBJ2-7 TRBV7-3 - TRBD2 CASSFASGPYEQYF TGTGCCAGCAGCTTCGCTAGCGGCCCCTACGAGCAGTACTTC
TRBJ2-7 TRBV11-2 - TRBD1 CASSLRTGGYEQYF TGTGCCAGCAGCTTGCGCACAGGGGGTTACGAGCAGTACTTC
TRBJ2-7 TRBV13 few TRBD1 CASSPGQGAYEQYF TGTGCCAGCAGTCCGGGACAGGGGGCCTACGAGCAGTACTTC
TRBJ1-2 TRBV5-1 - - CASSPGVPGYYGYTF TGCGCCAGCAGCCCCGGCGTGCCTGGGTACTATGGCTACACCTTC
TRBJ2-7 TRBV30 - TRBD2 CAWSAGLVGGEQYF TGTGCCTGGAGTGCCGGACTAGTGGGTGGCGAGCAGTACTTC
TRBJ1-5 TRBV27 - - CASSSVTDGFQPQHF TGTGCCAGCAGTTCGGTCACGGATGGCTTTCAGCCCCAGCATTTT
TRBJ2-3 TRBV27 - - CASSFLDTQYF TGTGCCAGCAGTTTTTTGGATACGCAGTATTTT
TRBJ1-2 TRBV10-2 - - CASSEWRTPTNYGYTF TGCGCCAGCAGTGAGTGGAGGACCCCCACTAACTATGGCTACACCTTC
TRBJ2-3 TRBV19 - - CASSTQRHGTDTQYF TGTGCCAGTAGTACACAGCGACACGGCACAGATACGCAGTATTTT
TRBJ2-7 TRBV11-2 - - CASSLGRGKVSYEQYF TGTGCCAGCAGCTTAGGAAGGGGGAAAGTCTCCTACGAGCAGTACTTC
TRBJ2-7 TRBV2 - TRBD1 CASFPGQGLYEQYF TGTGCCAGCTTCCCGGGACAGGGGCTCTACGAGCAGTACTTC
TRBJ2-7 TRBV27 - TRBD1 CASSLRQGRYEQYF TGTGCCAGCAGTTTAAGACAGGGGAGATACGAGCAGTACTTC
TRBJ1-5 TRBV30 once - CAWSVLNQPQHF TGTGCCTGGAGTGTCCTGAATCAGCCCCAGCATTTT
TRBJ2-3 TRBV9 once - CASSVVGGTDTQYF TGTGCCAGCAGCGTAGTCGGGGGCACAGATACGCAGTATTTT
TRBJ2-7 TRBV6-1 few - CASSALSYGSYEQYF TGTGCCAGCAGTGCGCTGTCGTACGGCTCCTACGAGCAGTACTTC
TRBJ2-3 TRBV5-6 - - CASSSGLALGTQYF TGTGCCAGCAGCTCGGGGCTTGCTCTCGGTACGCAGTATTTT
TRBJ1-2 TRBV5-1 few - CASSLRDEDYGYTF TGCGCCAGCAGCTTGAGGGACGAGGACTATGGCTACACCTTC
TRBJ2-7 TRBV14 - TRBD1 CASSQESQGAYEQYF TGTGCCAGCAGCCAAGAATCCCAGGGGGCCTACGAGCAGTACTTC
TRBJ2-6 TRBV13 - TRBD1 CASSLGQLVDSGANVLTF TGTGCCAGCAGCTTGGGACAGCTCGTTGACTCTGGGGCCAACGTCCTGACTTTC
TRBJ1-6 TRBV12-5 few TRBD1 CASGLGQGGNSPLHF TGTGCTAGTGGTTTAGGACAGGGGGGTAATTCACCCCTCCACTTT
TRBJ1-4 TRBV30 - TRBD1 CAWRGTGATNEKLFF TGTGCCTGGAGAGGGACAGGTGCAACTAATGAAAAACTGTTTTTT
TRBJ2-7 TRBV30 - TRBD1 CAWSLGQGTYEQYF TGTGCCTGGAGTCTTGGACAGGGAACCTACGAGCAGTACTTC
TRBJ2-7 TRBV28 - TRBD1 CASSLPGQPTYEQYF TGTGCCAGCAGTTTACCGGGACAGCCAACCTACGAGCAGTACTTC
TRBJ1-4 TRBV30 - TRBD1 CAWSVSTGGVFF TGTGCCTGGAGTGTATCGACAGGGGGGGTGTTTTTT
TRBJ1-2 TRBV2 once - CASSEGGLGYGYTF TGTGCCAGCAGTGAAGGGGGGCTTGGCTATGGCTACACCTTC
TRBJ1-1 TRBV6-1 - - CASSEVRMNTEAFF TGTGCCAGCAGTGAAGTACGGATGAACACTGAAGCTTTCTTT
TRBJ2-5 TRBV5-5 - - CASSLGRNQETQYF TGTGCCAGCAGCTTGGGACGGAACCAAGAGACCCAGTACTTC
TRBJ2-7 TRBV13 - TRBD1 CASSNPGQGAEQYF TGTGCCAGCAGCAACCCGGGACAGGGGGCCGAGCAGTACTTC